These 10 T cell receptor beta chains came from one sample sequenced in a study of blood T cell repertoires in COVID-19. Clones were read by immunoSEQ multiplex PCR, and TCRdb kept only the in-frame ones, dropping some. Of 100,000 to 150,000 clones in the sample, roughly 90% are singletons; the top ten hold more than 2%. The specimen sequenced was peripheral blood. Receptors originate from a man aged 65 to 79 with active COVID-19.

This chain connects TRBV6-1 to TRBJ2-2; D possibly corresponds to TRBD1 (5 bases). The CDR3 totals 15 residues. With 2 bases removed from V and 6 bases from J, the gap between germline ends came to 13 bases. Germline V gene lookup returns CDR1 MNHNS and CDR2 SASEGT. CDR3 sequence (DNA): TGTGCCAGCAGTGAAAGGGGTGGGGCTCCCGGGGAGCTGTTTTTT. Translating gives CASSERGGAPGELFF.

This clone was seen once. V usage is TRBV19 and J usage is TRBJ1-2; 7 bases match TRBD1. Germline V lookup: CDR1 LNHDA, CDR2 SQIVND (reference sequence). V gave up 4 bases and J gave up 5 bases; unmatched junction bases: 10. The CDR3 sequence is 15 residues long. CDR3 DNA sequence: TGTGCCAGTAGTAATCCCGGGACAGCAACATATGGCTACACCTTC. It is translated as CASSNPGTATYGYTF.

This clone was seen only once. V and J are TRBV5-4 and TRBJ2-3, with 12 bases that match TRBD2. The CDR3 loop spans 15 amino acids. V was clipped by 2 bases and J by 6 bases; unmatched bases: 4. The germline gives CDR1 SGHNT, CDR2 YYREEE (reference sequence). The CDR3 protein is CASSFASGRADTQYF. CDR3 sequence (DNA): TGTGCCAGCAGCTTTGCTAGCGGGAGGGCCGATACGCAGTATTTT.

The V and J genes are TRBV4-1 and TRBJ2-1, with TRBD2 identical over 8 bases. The V segment lost 1 base and the J segment 2 bases; nucleotides outside the gene matches: 4. Per the germline V gene, CDR1 is MGHRA and CDR2 is YSYEKL. The CDR3 extends over 16 amino acids. The CDR3 DNA follows: TGCGCCAGCAGCCAAGGGACTAGCTGGGCCTACAATGAGCAGTTCTTC. Its translation is CASSQGTSWAYNEQFF.

The chain couples TRBV25-1 to TRBJ2-5; TRBD2 agrees at 10 bases. V gave up 2 bases and J gave up 5 bases; unmatched junction bases: 14. Germline loops: CDR1 MGHDK, CDR2 SYGVNS. The CDR3 spans 18 residues. CDR3 protein: CASSERGSGRSAGETQYF. CDR3 nucleotide sequence: TGTGCCAGCAGTGAAAGGGGTAGCGGGAGGTCTGCTGGGGAGACCCAGTACTTC.

The V call is TRBV7-9, the J call TRBJ1-6; D not resolved. The V gene's germline CDR1 is SEHNR and CDR2 FQNEAQ (reference sequence). This CDR3 region has 13 residues. The ends were cut back, 5 bases at V and 7 bases at J, with 9 bases in the middle. CDR3 sequence reads: CASSAQTNSPLHF. In DNA, the CDR3 is TGTGCCAGCAGCGCACAGACGAATTCACCCCTCCACTTT.

This CDR3 reads CASSLGDRGNYGYTF. The CDR3 DNA sequence: TGTGCCAGCAGCCTAGGAGACAGGGGGAACTATGGCTACACCTTC. The chain recombines TRBV27 with TRBJ1-2, with TRBD1 matching 9 bases. Trimming removed 6 bases from V and 2 bases from J; junction bases left unmatched: 7. Germline V gene sequence: CDR1 MNHEY, CDR2 SMNVEV (reference sequence). The CDR3 has 15 residues.

J is TRBJ2-2 and V is TRBV28; 13 nucleotides align to TRBD2. Germline loops: CDR1 MDHEN, CDR2 SYDVKM. The CDR3 contains 17 residues. The ends lost 4 bases at V and 7 bases at J; junction bases unmatched: 9. For the CDR3, the DNA is TGTGCCAGCAGTTCCCCAAGGACTAGCGGGAGTGGCGGGGAGCTGTTTTTT. Its translation is CASSSPRTSGSGGELFF.

This chain links TRBV27 with TRBJ2-7; TRBD2 matches 9 bases. Germline V gene sequence: CDR1 MNHEY, CDR2 SMNVEV (reference sequence). The CDR3 sequence is 16 residues long. V was clipped by 2 bases and J by 3 bases; unmatched bases: 8. CDR3 sequence: CASSLTRTSVYYEQYF. In DNA form, the CDR3 reads TGTGCCAGCAGTTTAACCCGGACTAGCGTGTACTACGAGCAGTACTTC.

This clone has just one count. The chain is built from TRBV7-9 and TRBJ1-4; 8 bases match TRBD1. Germline loops: CDR1 SEHNR, CDR2 FQNEAQ (reference sequence). This CDR3 spans 14 amino acids. Trimming took 3 bases from V and 7 from J; bases not matched to a gene: 4. The DNA of the CDR3 is TGTGCCAGCAGCTTGGGACAGGAGGCTGAAAAACTGTTTTTT. Translated: CASSLGQEAEKLFF.